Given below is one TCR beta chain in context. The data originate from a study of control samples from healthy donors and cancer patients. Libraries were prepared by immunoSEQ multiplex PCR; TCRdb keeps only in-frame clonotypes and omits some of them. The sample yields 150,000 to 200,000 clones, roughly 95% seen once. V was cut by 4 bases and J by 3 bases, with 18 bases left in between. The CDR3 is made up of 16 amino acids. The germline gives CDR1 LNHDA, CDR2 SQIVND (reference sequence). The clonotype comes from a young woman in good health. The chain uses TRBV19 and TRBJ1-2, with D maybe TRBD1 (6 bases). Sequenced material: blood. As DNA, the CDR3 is TGTGCCAGTAGTACCGAACAGGGCGCGAAGTACTATGGCTACACCTTC. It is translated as CASSTEQGAKYYGYTF.